This TCR beta chain was found in a study of T-cell memory formation after mild COVID-19. The study, taken as a whole, reports: Memory cells collected pre-infection included some clones that later responded, suggesting cross-reactive memory joined.

With 4 bases removed from V and 4 bases from J, the gap between germline ends came to 10 bases. The CDR3 loop spans 15 amino acids. Per germline, CDR1 KGHDR and CDR2 SFDVKD. Notes on this clonotype: As yet, its antigen is unknown.

One entry per CDR3 protein results from TCRdb running MiXCR on the 5' RACE reads. The data show roughly 150,000 distinct CDR3 sequences, 11% to 15% seen once. Material: PBMCs or a T cell subset sorted from them (not recorded which). V gene TRBV24-1 combines with J gene TRBJ2-6; possibly TRBD2 for D (6 bases). This TCR came from an adult woman who had mild COVID-19 (a few samples of this study predate the infection). Cell type and time point are not known. The CDR3 DNA reads TGTGCCACCAGTGACGGGGGAGCGGGGGCCAACGTCCTGACTTTC. Residues: CATSDGGAGANVLTF.